The 17 T cell receptor beta chains listed next were all sequenced from one sample in a study of blood T cell repertoires in COVID-19. The table came from immunoSEQ multiplex PCR; TCRdb's copy has only in-frame clones and leaves some out. The table shows about 370,000 clones, with around 87% occurring only once. The sequencing input was peripheral blood. The receptors shown here come from a woman in her thirties with COVID-19, enrolled during active disease.

The gene calls are TRBV6-1 and TRBJ2-4; tentative D call: TRBD2 (7 bases). V was cut by 1 base and J by 8 bases, with 21 bases left in between. The CDR3 is 17 residues long. Germline V gene sequence: CDR1 MNHNS, CDR2 SASEGT. CDR3 loop: CASSEGGGTGSGDIQYF. Written as DNA, the CDR3 is TGTGCCAGCAGTGAAGGGGGGGGCACAGGGAGCGGAGACATTCAGTACTTC.

V usage is TRBV7-3 and J usage is TRBJ2-3; 12 bases fit TRBD2. Germline CDR1 and CDR2: SGHTA and FQGTGA. CDR3 size: 16 residues. V gave up 1 base and J gave up 3 bases; unmatched junction bases: 2. The chain's CDR3 is CASSLRGTSGTDTQYF. DNA for the CDR3: TGTGCCAGCAGCTTAAGGGGGACTAGCGGGACAGATACGCAGTATTTT.

A single count supports this clone. The DNA for the CDR3 is TGTGCCAGCAGCTTAGAAACTGATGGCTACACCTTC. This codes for CASSLETDGYTF. The V gene is TRBV11-2, the J gene TRBJ1-2, with D hard to call. CDR3 length: 12 amino acids. Looked up from germline, CDR1 is SGHAT and CDR2 is FQNNGV. V lost 0 bases and J lost 6, with 5 bases in between.

The V and J genes are TRBV30 and TRBJ2-7, with 7 bases aligning to TRBD2. Trimming at V came to 3 bases and at J to 5 bases, leaving 7 bases not matched to a gene. Germline CDR1 reads GTSNPN; CDR2 reads SVGIG (reference sequence). This CDR3 comprises 13 residues. As DNA, the CDR3 is TGTGCCTGGAGCGGGAGGCTCTTAAACGAGCAGTACTTC. Protein: CAWSGRLLNEQYF. Full variable domain (outside the CDR3, taken from reference TRBV30 and TRBJ2-7): SQTIHQWPATLVQPVGSPLSLECTVEGTSNPNLYWYRQAAGRGLQLLFYSVGIGQISSEVPQNLSASRPQDRQFILSSKKLLLSDSGFYLCAWSGRLLNEQYFGPGTRLTVT.

The chain employs TRBV5-1 and TRBJ2-1, with unresolved D. Germline CDR1 reads SGHRS; CDR2 reads YFSETQ. This CDR3 region has 18 residues. The V and J ends lost 0 bases and 1 base respectively, with 17 bases between them. The CDR3 here is CASSLAPPGVVSYNEQFF. CDR3 nucleotide sequence: TGCGCCAGCAGCTTGGCCCCCCCCGGTGTAGTTTCCTACAATGAGCAGTTCTTC.

The V and J genes are TRBV30 and TRBJ2-1; possible D gene TRBD2, 6 bases. Trimming stripped 3 bases from V and 9 bases from J, with 12 bases between. Germline V gene sequence: CDR1 GTSNPN, CDR2 SVGIG (reference sequence). The CDR3 runs 12 residues. The CDR3: CAWSPGGTEQFF. CDR3 sequence (DNA): TGTGCCTGGAGCCCCGGGGGAACTGAGCAGTTCTTC. Looking up the rest from reference TRBV30 and TRBJ2-1 gives the full variable domain: SQTIHQWPATLVQPVGSPLSLECTVEGTSNPNLYWYRQAAGRGLQLLFYSVGIGQISSEVPQNLSASRPQDRQFILSSKKLLLSDSGFYLCAWSPGGTEQFFGPGTRLTVL.

The chain carries TRBV29-1 and TRBJ1-2; TRBD1 matches 7 bases. CDR1 SQVTM and CDR2 ANQGSEA come from the germline V gene. V lost 6 bases, J lost 4 bases, and 11 bases stayed unmatched. The CDR3 is made up of 14 amino acids. The CDR3: CSVEGATTPYGYTF. In DNA form, the CDR3 reads TGCAGCGTCGAGGGGGCGACGACGCCCTATGGCTACACCTTC.

The rearrangement links TRBV5-1 to TRBJ2-3; D remains ambiguous. This CDR3 contains 14 residues. Germline V gives CDR1 SGHRS, CDR2 YFSETQ. The V end was cut by 0 bases, the J end by 2 bases, with 7 bases between. The CDR3 loop is CASSLGANTDTQYF. The CDR3 nucleotides read TGCGCCAGCAGCTTGGGGGCCAACACAGATACGCAGTATTTT.

V gene TRBV7-8 combines with J gene TRBJ2-7; 8 nucleotides match TRBD1. The J segment lost 4 bases and the V segment lost 5 bases, leaving 7 bases of the junction unmatched. Germline V gene sequence: CDR1 SGHVS, CDR2 FQNEAQ. The CDR3 runs 14 residues. As DNA, the CDR3 is TGTGCCAGCAGCCGGCCAGGGGGCGTTTACGAGCAGTACTTC. It specifies CASSRPGGVYEQYF.

The chain combines TRBV6-6 with TRBJ2-1; D remains ambiguous. Germline loops: CDR1 MNHNY, CDR2 SVGAGI (reference sequence). The CDR3 loop spans 14 amino acids. Trimming pared 10 bases from V and 0 bases from J, leaving 13 bases between. The CDR3 sequence is CATGTTTSYNEQFF. Written as DNA, the CDR3 is TGTGCCACCGGAACTACCACCTCCTACAATGAGCAGTTCTTC.

The chain has TRBV7-9 and TRBJ2-1; D gene unclear. The CDR3 extends over 13 amino acids. Trimming took 2 bases from V and 8 from J, leaving 10 bases between them. From germline, CDR1 is SEHNR and CDR2 FQNEAQ (reference sequence). The CDR3 DNA follows: TGTGCCAGCAGCTTACTTCCTTATTATGAGCAGTTCTTC. This translates into CASSLLPYYEQFF. Looking up the rest from reference TRBV7-9 and TRBJ2-1 gives the full variable domain: DTGVSQNPRHKITKRGQNVTFRCDPISEHNRLYWYRQTLGQGPEFLTYFQNEAQLEKSRLLSDRFSAERPKGSFSTLEIQRTEQGDSAMYLCASSLLPYYEQFFGPGTRLTVL.

The rearrangement joins TRBV19 to TRBJ1-2, with a weak D call TRBD1 (6 bases). Trimming stripped 5 bases from V and 8 bases from J, with 12 bases between. Per the germline V gene, CDR1 is LNHDA and CDR2 is SQIVND (reference sequence). This CDR3 has 12 residues. CDR3 residues: CASSAGVGGYTF. DNA for the CDR3: TGTGCCAGTAGTGCAGGGGTTGGAGGCTACACCTTC.

The chain links TRBV2 to TRBJ2-7, with TRBD1 matching over 9 bases. V was pared by 6 bases and J by 5 bases, with 8 bases of the junction left unmatched. The length of the CDR3 is 14 residues. The germline V gene has CDR1 SNHLY and CDR2 FYNNEI. The CDR3, as DNA: TGTGCCAGCAGCCTGACAGGGGGACTAAACGAGCAGTACTTC. Translation gives CASSLTGGLNEQYF.

The rearrangement links TRBV5-6 to TRBJ2-3, with 10 bases fitting TRBD2. Germline V gene sequence: CDR1 SGHDT, CDR2 YYEEEE. Losses at the gene ends were 0 bases for V and 3 bases for J; bases not matched to a gene: 1. This CDR3 is 15 amino acids long. CDR3 in amino acids: CASSLASGSTDTQYF. The CDR3 bases are TGTGCCAGCAGCTTGGCTAGCGGGAGTACAGATACGCAGTATTTT.

J is TRBJ2-1 and V is TRBV7-3; D is uncertain. There are 13 residues in the CDR3. The V gene's germline CDR1 is SGHTA and CDR2 FQGTGA. V was cut by 6 bases and J by 5 bases, with 11 bases left in between. For the CDR3, the DNA is TGTGCCAGCAGTTTTAAAGCTGACAATGAGCAGTTCTTC. Protein sequence: CASSFKADNEQFF.

A word on this clone: This may be a read error, as it is one base from a much larger clone. V and J are TRBV7-9 and TRBJ2-2; 8 bases line up with TRBD1. Germline V CDR1 and CDR2: SEHNR, FQNEAQ (reference sequence). With V trimmed by 1 base and J by 5 bases, 0 bases remained unmatched. This CDR3 contains 14 residues. CDR3 bases: TGTGCCAGCAGCTTAGGACAGGGGACCGGGGAGCTGTTTTTT. Its translation is CASSLGQGTGELFF. The full variable domain, rest sourced from reference TRBV7-9 and TRBJ2-2, is DTGVSQNPRHKITKRGQNVTFRCDPISEHNRLYWYRQTLGQGPEFLTYFQNEAQLEKSRLLSDRFSAERPKGSFSTLEIQRTEQGDSAMYLCASSLGQGTGELFFGEGSRLTVL.

The CDR3 nucleotides read TGTGCCAGAAGCTTCCAGGGGTGGAGCTACGAGCAGTACTTC. Its protein is CARSFQGWSYEQYF. This chain connects TRBV5-3 to TRBJ2-7; maybe TRBD1 (6 bases). TRBV5-3 is noted as an ORF with a role that remains uncertain. V lost 2 bases and J 3 bases, leaving 12 bases between the germline ends. The CDR3 totals 14 residues.